This T cell receptor (beta chain) was sequenced for a study of T cell responses to AZD1222 COVID-19 vaccine. The V and J ends lost 1 base and 7 bases respectively, with 10 bases between them. The CDR3 loop spans 13 amino acids. CDR1 SGHAT and CDR2 FQNNGV come from the germline V gene. Sequencing was performed with immunoSEQ multiplex PCR; in TCRdb, only in-frame clones are kept and a portion is missing. The sample yields approximately 110,000 clones, around 86% seen once. Sequenced material: peripheral blood, taken on day 0 of AZD1222 vaccination. The genes are TRBV11-2 and TRBJ1-1; unclear D gene. The clonotype originates from an adult in good health. CDR3 coding DNA: TGTGCCAGCAGCTTAGTGGCCACCCATGAAGCTTTCTTT. Amino acids: CASSLVATHEAFF.